Described below is a single TCR beta chain sequence and its context. Its specific antigen is unknown. The input lacks base qualities; no much larger clone sits a single base away. Interpreted using the paper, the treatment or condition label stands for: allogeneic hematopoietic cell transplantation with graft depleted of TCRalphabeta T cells and CD19 B cells. The transplant recipients were children given TCRalphabeta/CD19-depleted allogeneic hematopoietic cell grafts. Library creation used PCR. TCRdb names Illumina HiSeq 2500 as the instrument used. TCR libraries were prepared with molecular barcoding, using unique molecular identifiers to normalize TCRbeta repertoire quantification. The raw public reads went through TCRdb reprocessing: fastp at Q25, MiXCR clone calling, in-frame beta chains kept. Duplicate CDR3 protein sequences are folded into a single record with the most common DNA and genes. The sample includes about 250,000 distinct CDR3 sequences, with roughly a quarter observed a single time. Around 4.8% of the sample goes to the ten largest clones.

Counted from cysteine to phenylalanine, this CDR3 has 15 amino acids. Of all the DNA, just the CDR3 is kept, 45 bases in frame from base 1. CDR1 is given as SQVTM and CDR2 as ANQGSEA, both from the germline V gene. V loses 5 bases of germline sequence and J loses 5 bases, and the interval between the two ends is 22 bases. This sample was taken from a study of T-cell reconstitution after alpha-beta-depleted transplantation in children (dated by TCRdb to about 2016). Some background on the complete study: The study quantitatively tracked T-cell immune reconstitution after TCRalphabeta/CD19-depleted allogeneic hematopoietic cell transplantation in children using TCR repertoire profiling.

Paper-wide results and their limitations: In some patients, the high TCRbeta diversity seen at day 60 was put down to recipient T cells and intrathymic progenitors that had survived conditioning. Over the following months the frequencies of hyperexpanded clones went down, and after one year T-cell counts and TCRbeta diversity were mostly credited to newly produced T cells. The apparently early alphabetaT-cell count recovery about two months after transplant was reportedly dependent on only several hundred rapidly expanded clones derived from non-depleted graft cells.

The material was PBMCs, mostly from graft donor cells, obtained 360 days after TCRalphabeta/CD19-depleted stem cell transplant. This receptor was obtained from a female patient aged 2-10 years who had a stem cell transplant for congenital amegakaryocytic thrombocytopenia, so the T cells may come from the graft donor. Rearrangement joined TRBV29-1 to TRBJ2-7; the best D guess is TRBD2, with 5 bases matching. The CDR3 sequence is CSVIGNKAIGDEQYF. The sequenced DNA is TGCAGCGTTATCGGGAATAAAGCTATTGGGGACGAGCAGTACTTC.